Below are 23 T cell receptor beta chains sequenced from a single sample in a study of blood T cell repertoires in COVID-19. Measured with immunoSEQ multiplex PCR; TCRdb has only the in-frame clones, and not every one. The sample shows approximately 15,000 clones, around four fifths of them seen only once. Material for sequencing was peripheral blood. These receptors originate from a man in his sixties or seventies with acute or convalescent COVID-19.

The chain links TRBV27 to TRBJ1-1; D is unresolved. V lost 5 bases and J lost 6, with 13 bases in between. CDR1 and CDR2 (germline): MNHEY, SMNVEV (reference sequence). CDR3 length equals 13 residues. CDR3 loop: CASSILSGAEAFF. CDR3 coding DNA: TGTGCCAGCAGTATTCTTTCGGGAGCTGAAGCTTTCTTT.

This clone was found once. This chain uses TRBV30 with TRBJ2-1; TRBD2 aligns across 13 bases. Germline V gene sequence: CDR1 GTSNPN, CDR2 SVGIG (reference sequence). The CDR3 loop spans 15 amino acids. Losses at the gene ends were 3 bases for V and 10 bases for J; bases not matched to a gene: 9. As DNA, the CDR3 is TGTGCCTGGAGCGCCGGGACTAGCGGGAAGAAAGAGCAGTTCTTC. Translation gives CAWSAGTSGKKEQFF.

This chain's CDR3 is CASTGLAGSYEQYF. The CDR3 nucleotides are TGTGCCAGCACCGGACTAGCGGGCTCCTACGAGCAGTACTTC. The chain employs TRBV6-6 and TRBJ2-7; 11 bases fit TRBD2. This CDR3 is built from 14 residues. In germline, CDR1 is MNHNY, CDR2 SVGAGI (reference sequence). The trim removed 7 bases at V and 0 bases at J, leaving 2 bases unmatched.

The V call is TRBV28, the J call TRBJ1-3; TRBD1 is a possible D gene (5 bases). CDR3 length equals 17 residues. Trimming removed 6 bases at V and 2 bases at J, with 20 bases between. Germline V gives CDR1 MDHEN, CDR2 SYDVKM. The CDR3 region has the DNA TGTGCCAGCAGACTTAGGCAGGGTCGGATAGCTGGAAACACCATATATTTT. Translating it yields CASRLRQGRIAGNTIYF.

The chain joins TRBV7-8 to TRBJ2-3; maybe TRBD2 (6 bases). This CDR3 is built from 15 residues. Trimming stripped 4 bases from V and 0 bases from J, with 11 bases between. Germline values: CDR1 SGHVS, CDR2 FQNEAQ. Here the CDR3 DNA reads TGTGCCAGCAGCTGGCTAGCGTCTAGCACAGATACGCAGTATTTT. It codes for CASSWLASSTDTQYF.

The chain is built from TRBV19 and TRBJ2-5, with a weak D call TRBD2 (5 bases). The CDR3 contains 15 residues. Trimming removed 5 bases at V and 3 bases at J, with 16 bases between. Germline assignment: CDR1 LNHDA and CDR2 SQIVND (reference sequence). The CDR3 region is CASSWAGGYEETQYF. CDR3 nucleotide sequence: TGTGCCAGTAGTTGGGCAGGCGGGTACGAAGAGACCCAGTACTTC.

The chain recombines TRBV15 with TRBJ1-2; 7 bases match TRBD1. CDR1 LNHNV and CDR2 YYDKDF come from the germline V gene (reference sequence). The CDR3 is 15 amino acids. Losses at the gene ends were 5 bases for V and 5 bases for J; bases not matched to a gene: 11. The CDR3 spells CATSPRAGGRYGYTF. CDR3 sequence (DNA): TGTGCCACCAGCCCCCGGGCAGGGGGGAGGTATGGCTACACCTTC. Based on the CDR3 plus reference TRBV15 and TRBJ1-2, the full variable domain is DAMVIQNPRYQVTQFGKPVTLSCSQTLNHNVMYWYQQKSSQAPKLLFHYYDKDFNNEADTPDNFQSRRPNTSFCFLDIRSPGLGDTAMYLCATSPRAGGRYGYTFGSGTRLTVV.

This clone was recorded a few times. The gene calls are TRBV6-5 and TRBJ1-5; 8 nucleotides match TRBD1. The CDR3 runs 15 residues. The germline CDR1 and CDR2 sequences are MNHEY and SVGAGI. Trimming removed 8 bases from V and 4 bases from J; junction bases left unmatched: 10. This chain's CDR3 is CASYDTGGINQPQHF. CDR3 nucleotide sequence: TGTGCCAGCTATGACACAGGGGGGATTAATCAGCCCCAGCATTTT.

This clone was seen a handful of times. This chain joins TRBV9 and TRBJ2-2, with 7 bases lining up with TRBD1. The J segment lost 7 bases and the V segment lost 4 bases, leaving 10 bases of the junction unmatched. From germline, CDR1 is SGDLS and CDR2 YYNGEE. CDR3 length: 15 residues. The DNA of the CDR3 is TGTGCCAGCAGCCCAAACAGGGGCGAGGGCGGGGAGCTGTTTTTT. Amino acid sequence: CASSPNRGEGGELFF.

The rearrangement uses TRBV23-1 and TRBJ1-6; D unresolved. TRBV23-1 is flagged as an ORF with uncertain function. This CDR3 contains 18 residues. V was trimmed by 0 bases and J by 0 bases, leaving 12 bases between them. The CDR3 spells CASSQSGLSSSYNSPLHF. As DNA, the CDR3 is TGCGCCAGCAGTCAATCTGGGCTTTCGAGCTCCTATAATTCACCCCTCCACTTT.

The chain joins TRBV19 to TRBJ1-6; weak D call: TRBD1 (5 bases). Germline V gene sequence: CDR1 LNHDA, CDR2 SQIVND (reference sequence). With 11 bases removed from V and 8 bases from J, the gap between germline ends came to 13 bases. The CDR3 consists of 12 residues. CDR3 region: CAASRGDSPLHF. The CDR3 bases are TGTGCCGCCAGTAGGGGTGATTCACCCCTCCACTTT.

The genes are TRBV30 and TRBJ1-2; 7 bases line up with TRBD1. Germline lookup yields CDR1 GTSNPN and CDR2 SVGIG (reference sequence). Trimming cost V 3 bases and J 6 bases; bases outside gene matches: 7. The CDR3 is 13 amino acids. In DNA form, the CDR3 reads TGTGCCTGGAGGGGACAGTCAGGGCATGGCTACACCTTC. Translated: CAWRGQSGHGYTF.

V gene TRBV27 combines with J gene TRBJ2-7; 8 nucleotides line up with TRBD1. From germline, CDR1 is MNHEY and CDR2 SMNVEV (reference sequence). The CDR3 sequence is 14 residues long. Losses at the gene ends were 5 bases for V and 3 bases for J; bases not matched to a gene: 6. The CDR3 is CASSPQGAGYEQYF. The CDR3 DNA is TGTGCCAGCAGTCCCCAGGGGGCGGGCTACGAGCAGTACTTC.

The chain joins TRBV7-9 to TRBJ1-2, with 10 bases identical to TRBD1. Germline V gene data show CDR1 as SEHNR and CDR2 as FQNEAQ (reference sequence). This CDR3 has 14 residues. With V trimmed by 3 bases and J by 3 bases, 1 base remained unmatched. Here the CDR3 DNA reads TGTGCCAGCAGCTTGGGGACAGGGGACTATGGCTACACCTTC. It is translated as CASSLGTGDYGYTF. Drawing the rest from reference TRBV7-9 and TRBJ1-2, the complete variable domain is DTGVSQNPRHKITKRGQNVTFRCDPISEHNRLYWYRQTLGQGPEFLTYFQNEAQLEKSRLLSDRFSAERPKGSFSTLEIQRTEQGDSAMYLCASSLGTGDYGYTFGSGTRLTVV.

This chain connects TRBV6-2 or TRBV6-3 to TRBJ2-5; a weak D match, TRBD2 (6 bases). Germline V CDR1 and CDR2: MNHEY, SVGEGT. V lost 6 bases and J lost 0, with 11 bases in between. The CDR3 totals 14 residues. CDR3 coding DNA: TGTGCCAGCAGCAACGGGGGAGACCAAGAGACCCAGTACTTC. This gives the protein CASSNGGDQETQYF.

The chain uses TRBV7-2 and TRBJ2-1; 9 bases map to TRBD2. The CDR3 sequence is 17 residues long. The V segment lost 5 bases and the J segment 10 bases; nucleotides outside the gene matches: 18. Germline V gene sequence: CDR1 SGHTA, CDR2 FQGNSA. CDR3 in DNA: TGTGCCAGCAGCCCCAGAGGGGTTAGCGGGGGCCCGAGGGAGCAGTTCTTC. It yields the protein CASSPRGVSGGPREQFF.

In its sample, this clone was seen a few times. V is TRBV18 and J is TRBJ1-2; D not certain. The CDR3 extends over 15 amino acids. V lost 3 bases and J 0 bases, leaving 11 bases between the germline ends. Germline V gene sequence: CDR1 KGHSH, CDR2 LQKENI. The CDR3 coding sequence is TGTGCCAGCTCACCCGACTTCCAAGCTAACTATGGCTACACCTTC. Translating it yields CASSPDFQANYGYTF.

J is TRBJ1-5 and V is TRBV18; no clear D gene. CDR1 is KGHSH and CDR2 is LQKENI in the germline V gene. The CDR3 covers 13 residues. The germline V and J ends were trimmed by 2 bases and 10 bases, with 12 bases remaining between them. The CDR3 here is CASSPAWGGPQHF. The CDR3 nucleotides read TGTGCCAGCTCACCAGCCTGGGGAGGACCCCAGCATTTT.

The chain joins TRBV23-1 to TRBJ1-3, with D possibly being TRBD1 (5 bases). TRBV23-1 is recorded as an ORF, its role being uncertain. The CDR3 totals 16 residues. The V and J ends lost 0 bases and 1 base respectively, with 10 bases between them. The CDR3: CASSQSRQHSGNTIYF. CDR3 in DNA: TGCGCCAGCAGTCAATCTAGACAGCATTCTGGAAACACCATATATTTT.

The J gene is TRBJ2-5, the V gene TRBV5-5; D perhaps matches TRBD2 (6 bases). The length of the CDR3 is 17 residues. Between the trimmed V and J ends, which lost 4 bases and 5 bases, there was a span of 24 bases. Per germline, CDR1 SGHKS and CDR2 YYEKEE (reference sequence). This CDR3 is CASSRRDDPTSLETQYF. For the CDR3, the DNA is TGTGCCAGCAGCCGGCGGGACGACCCCACCTCTCTGGAGACCCAGTACTTC.

This rearrangement joins TRBV6-1 to TRBJ1-4; possibly TRBD1 for D (6 bases). This CDR3 spans 15 amino acids. Germline V gene sequence: CDR1 MNHNS, CDR2 SASEGT. The V end lost 2 bases, the J end lost 7 bases, and 14 bases lay between the germline ends. For the CDR3, the DNA is TGTGCCAGCAGTGAAAACACAGGGTCTGGTGAAAAACTGTTTTTT. Amino acids: CASSENTGSGEKLFF.

The chain has TRBV12-5 and TRBJ1-2; D not certain. V was pared by 0 bases and J by 6 bases, with 14 bases between. Germline CDR1 reads LGHNT; CDR2 reads FRNRAP. The CDR3 has 15 residues. The CDR3 DNA sequence: TGTGCTAGTGGTTTGGTACCTGAGGATGGCCATGGCTACACCTTC. Its protein product is CASGLVPEDGHGYTF.

This chain uses TRBV4-3 with TRBJ2-7; TRBD1 matches 7 bases. The CDR3 is 15 residues long. CDR1 and CDR2 (germline): LGHNA, YSLEER. J was trimmed by 2 bases and V by 0 bases; bases with no gene match: 4. The CDR3 loop reads CASSQDLTGAYEQYF. The CDR3, as DNA: TGCGCCAGCAGCCAAGATTTAACAGGGGCCTACGAGCAGTACTTC.